Ten or more counts support the clone carrying this TCR beta chain. Its specificity is not known. The source of the sample is a study of tumor-infiltrating lymphocytes in primary liver carcinoma. Study context: Subjects presented with primary liver carcinoma managed by surgical resection. Staged T1-T3 N0M0, the tumors had sizes that ranged from about 4.2 to 10 cm across.

Germline DNA was extracted alongside blood RNA, which was obtained from unsorted whole blood. Study results and caveats: Lesser overlap characterized tumor-adjacent and tumor-blood pairs relative to tumor region pairs.

The CDR3 spans 15 residues. Per the germline V gene, CDR1 is SGHDT and CDR2 is YYEEEE. V lost 3 bases and J lost 6; bases outside the gene matches: 3. Using a constant-region primer together with ProtoScript II reverse transcriptase, TCR beta cDNA was made from roughly 540 ng of total RNA. ARM-PCR, slightly modified, supplied the TCR beta libraries through three nested multiplex PCR rounds. TRBV1-TRBV30 forward primers paired with a C-beta reverse primer drove the first two PCR rounds, approximately 11 cycles each. TCRdb reanalysed the multiplex PCR reads using MiXCR and keeps one entry per CDR3 protein. The sample shows 300,000 to 350,000 distinct CDR3 sequences, around three fifths of them seen only once.

The chain combines TRBV5-6 with TRBJ2-1; TRBD2 matches 13 bases. The sample taken for sequencing was peripheral blood. The sequence came from a woman under 40 with primary liver carcinoma and hepatitis B virus infection. CDR3 in amino acids: CASSWGTSGTNEQFF. Here the CDR3 DNA reads TGTGCCAGCAGCTGGGGGACTAGCGGGACCAATGAGCAGTTCTTC.